This T cell receptor beta chain was observed in a study of cytomegalovirus exposure and HLA in healthy donors (dated by TCRdb to between 2016 and 2019). Regarding the complete study: A later analysis indicated that the 120 validation repertoires were generated on the platform also employed for the roughly 730 repertoires of the first cohort. The study aimed to test whether signatures of past pathogen exposure could be identified by cataloging public T cell receptors. Along with the roughly 670-subject first cohort, a separate validation cohort of 120 different subjects was used. To predict cytomegalovirus infection status, the study combined high-throughput TCR immunosequencing, statistical association of individual TCRs with disease status, and machine learning.

Concerning this clone: Its antigen specificity is not known. It has no much larger one-base neighbor in the sample; base qualities were not kept.

The donors were included in the validation cohort of roughly 120 subjects, a group kept apart from the roughly 610-subject first cohort. What the study reported, not specific to this receptor: It was suggested by the authors that the approach could potentially be generalized to other disease states and immunological phenotypes. A later analysis lacked HLA typing for the validation cohort, so it scored co-occurrence in that cohort across all 120 or so repertoires. The classifier was reported to diagnose cytomegalovirus status with high specificity and sensitivity in both the original and validation cohorts. Three of the identified cytomegalovirus-associated TCR beta chains were confirmed in vitro to be specific for cytomegalovirus antigens. Most TCR sequences were observed very rarely across donors, whereas some public TCRs were present in many individuals. Subsequent analysis determined that TCRs grouped into clusters in the first cohort also showed a tendency toward co-occurrence across the approximately 120 validation repertoires, and 85% to 95% of cluster scores exceeded 0. The study gave a list of 150 to 200 TCR beta chains associated with cytomegalovirus.

Library method: the immunoSEQ multiplex PCR assay. In the original analysis: To diagnose cytomegalovirus status from the catalog of TCR beta chain sequences, a statistical classification framework was built. Not all clones reach the TCRdb copy of this immuneACCESS table, which keeps in-frame sequences only. Checked studies attribute under half of the gap to unresolved V genes and leave the rest unexplained. The DNA gave D and trimming, while V, J and clone size come from that table. The sample contains some 66,000 clones, approximately 96% of them found a single time. Around 1.5% of the sample is in the top ten clones. There are 15 amino acids in the CDR3, from cysteine to phenylalanine inclusive. CDR3 DNA is the only sequence kept; it has 45 bases, read in frame from the first base. The junction carries 14 bases between V and J, which are trimmed by 5 bases and 3 bases respectively. CDR1 MNHEY and CDR2 SMNVEV are derived from the germline V gene (reference sequence).

The source is a woman between 18 and 29 years old in good health and CMV-seropositive. The chain couples TRBV27 to TRBJ2-1; the D gene is not confidently resolved. Sequenced sample: PBMCs. The sequenced DNA: TGTGCCAGCAGTCGGATACCCGGCGGCTACAATGAGCAGTTCTTC. It codes for CASSRIPGGYNEQFF.